The entry below describes one T cell receptor (beta chain). The antigen remains undetermined. The sample is drawn from a study of cytomegalovirus exposure and HLA in healthy donors. The study's findings and limits: Later analysis showed most CMV-associated TCR beta chains appearing HLA-restricted. TRBV6-2, TRBV6-3 and some other V segments were unresolvable in 87-base-pair reads.

The V gene lost 11 bases and the J gene lost 7 bases, with 20 bases spanning the gap. CDR1 and CDR2 from the germline V gene are MNHEY and SMNVEV (reference sequence). This CDR3 is built from 13 residues. In the PCR, 60 Vbeta and 13 Jbeta primers were used. Sequencing was performed with immunoSEQ multiplex PCR; in TCRdb, only in-frame clones are kept and a portion is missing. The listing contains about 210,000 clones. The sequenced sample consisted of PBMCs. The receptor was derived from a woman in her twenties or thirties in good health and CMV-seropositive. The rearrangement links TRBV27 to TRBJ1-2; unclear D gene. CDR3 residues: CAAREFREGGYTF. In DNA, the CDR3 is TGTGCCGCGAGGGAGTTCCGGGAGGGTGGCTACACCTTC.